The 5 T cell receptor beta chains listed next were all sequenced from one sample in a study of T-cell memory formation after mild COVID-19. TCRdb redid the calling of the 5' RACE reads with MiXCR, one entry per CDR3 protein. Of about 600,000 distinct CDR3 sequences in the sample, about 20% were seen once. Sequencing was performed on PBMCs or a T cell subset sorted from them (not recorded which). All receptors come from an adult woman who had mild COVID-19 (a few samples of this study predate the infection). Cell type and time point are not known.

This clonotype was counted between two and nine times. The rearrangement uses TRBV12-3 or TRBV12-4 and TRBJ1-3, with D perhaps TRBD1 (5 bases). CDR3 size: 13 residues. Trimming removed 6 bases from V and 4 bases from J, with 10 bases in between. DNA of the CDR3: TGTGCCAGCAGCCTGGACATCGGAAACACCATATATTTT. Translating gives CASSLDIGNTIYF.

The chain combines TRBV2 with TRBJ1-1, with D perhaps matching TRBD1 (6 bases). This CDR3 has 16 amino acids. V lost 7 bases, J lost 0 bases, and 18 bases lay in between. The germline CDR1 and CDR2 sequences are SNHLY and FYNNEI. CDR3 nucleotides: TGTGCCAGCACCGAAAACACAGGGTCCCTGAACACTGAAGCTTTCTTT. Translating it yields CASTENTGSLNTEAFF.

This chain's CDR3 is CASSQDGTGGATQETQYF. The CDR3 DNA sequence: TGCGCCAGCAGCCAAGATGGGACAGGGGGCGCAACCCAAGAGACCCAGTACTTC. The rearrangement joins TRBV4-1 to TRBJ2-5; 12 positions match TRBD1. This CDR3 is 18 amino acids long. The J segment lost 1 base and the V segment lost 0 bases, leaving 6 bases of the junction unmatched. The germline gives CDR1 MGHRA, CDR2 YSYEKL.

This clonotype has at least ten counts. The chain is built from TRBV25-1 and TRBJ2-1; D is uncertain. From germline, CDR1 is MGHDK and CDR2 SYGVNS. There are 12 residues in the CDR3. The V end lost 2 bases, the J end lost 4 bases, and 3 bases lay between the germline ends. The CDR3 protein is CASSEGYNEQFF. DNA for the CDR3: TGTGCCAGCAGTGAAGGTTACAATGAGCAGTTCTTC.

The rearrangement joins TRBV4-2 to TRBJ2-1; D ambiguous. Trimming cost V 0 bases and J 2 bases, with 8 bases left between them. Germline CDR1 LGHNA, CDR2 YNFKEQ. There are 15 residues in the CDR3. CDR3 sequence reads: CASSQDRETYNEQFF. DNA of the CDR3: TGTGCCAGCAGCCAAGATAGAGAGACCTACAATGAGCAGTTCTTC.